Following are 21 T cell receptor beta chains from one sample sequenced in a study of Ad26.COV2.S vaccination and SARS-CoV-2 variants. The repertoire was sequenced with immunoSEQ multiplex PCR; TCRdb's copy has only in-frame clones and lacks some. This table holds hundreds of thousands of clones, 65% to 90% found once. Treatment denoted: about 20 received Ad26.COV2.S at low or high dose, single or two shots; roughly five received placebo; per-sample allocation not given. Repertoires come from day 63 after the first vaccine or placebo injection. The specimen was peripheral blood, collected in a trial of Ad26.COV2.S vaccine versus placebo. The source of these receptors is a person aged 18-60 years who received the Ad26.COV2.S COVID-19 vaccine or a placebo.

The chain joins TRBV5-1 to TRBJ2-2; D gene unclear. CDR1 and CDR2 (germline): SGHRS, YFSETQ. The CDR3 spans 15 residues. Trimming took off 0 bases at V and 4 bases at J, with 10 bases between the two ends. In nucleotides, the CDR3 is TGCGCCAGCAGCTTGGCCGTAGGGTCCACCGGGGAGCTGTTTTTT. Its translation: CASSLAVGSTGELFF.

Remarks on this clone: The same CDR3 is also encoded by other DNA sequences in this sample. The V gene is TRBV7-2, the J gene TRBJ1-2; 10 nucleotides align to TRBD1. The germline V gene has CDR1 SGHTA and CDR2 FQGNSA. The CDR3 contains 15 residues. The junction had 4 bases not matched to a gene; V was cut back by 1 base and J by 5 bases. The CDR3 DNA sequence: TGTGCCAGCAGCTTAGTGGACAGGGGGAGTTATGGCTACACCTTC. Translation: CASSLVDRGSYGYTF.

The chain combines TRBV5-1 with TRBJ1-4, with TRBD1 as a possible D gene (6 bases). Germline V lookup: CDR1 SGHRS, CDR2 YFSETQ. The ends were cut back, 3 bases at V and 8 bases at J, with 17 bases in the middle. The CDR3 contains 15 residues. CDR3 region: CASSSRVGGREKLFF. CDR3 coding DNA: TGCGCCAGCAGCTCCAGGGTGGGGGGCAGAGAAAAACTGTTTTTT.

CDR3 protein: CASRVQGASEQYF. The CDR3 DNA is TGTGCCAGCAGAGTCCAGGGGGCAAGCGAGCAGTACTTC. V and J are TRBV12-3 or TRBV12-4 and TRBJ2-7, with TRBD1 matching 8 bases. Trimming removed 6 bases from V and 6 bases from J; junction bases left unmatched: 7. The CDR3 length is 13 residues.

The CDR3: CASSSQGVLAFF. The CDR3 DNA sequence: TGCGCCAGCAGCTCGCAGGGGGTTCTAGCTTTCTTT. The V and J genes are TRBV5-1 and TRBJ1-1; 7 bases are a match to TRBD1. Germline V CDR1 and CDR2: SGHRS, YFSETQ. J gave up 10 bases and V 3 bases, and 6 bases lay outside the gene matches. CDR3 size: 12 residues.

This chain uses TRBV13 with TRBJ2-7, with D possibly TRBD2 on 6 matching bases. The CDR3 length is 15 residues. CDR1 is PRHDT and CDR2 is FYEKMQ in the germline V gene (reference sequence). Trimming took off 0 bases at V and 2 bases at J, with 11 bases between the two ends. The CDR3 region is CASSLGRDLPYEQYF. The CDR3 region has the DNA TGTGCCAGCAGCTTAGGGCGGGACCTACCCTACGAGCAGTACTTC.

The V call is TRBV7-9, the J call TRBJ1-3, with D possibly TRBD1 on 5 matching bases. CDR1 and CDR2 from the germline V gene are SEHNR and FQNEAQ (reference sequence). The CDR3 totals 12 residues. The V end was cut by 4 bases, the J end by 10 bases, with 11 bases between. The CDR3 region has the DNA TGTGCCAGCAGCTCGGGGGAGCGGACCATATATTTT. It is translated as CASSSGERTIYF.

The chain employs TRBV27 and TRBJ2-7, with D perhaps TRBD2 (5 bases). CDR3 length: 14 residues. Germline CDR1 and CDR2: MNHEY and SMNVEV (reference sequence). V was pared by 0 bases and J by 4 bases, with 10 bases between. The CDR3 region is CASSLSGRVYEQYF. CDR3 DNA: TGTGCCAGCAGTTTATCAGGGAGAGTTTACGAGCAGTACTTC.

This clone was counted ten times or more. CDR3 DNA sequence: TGCGCCAGCAGTCCTAGCGGCTTTCTTTCAGATACGCAGTATTTT. This gives the protein CASSPSGFLSDTQYF. The gene calls are TRBV10-2 and TRBJ2-3, with 7 bases lining up with TRBD2. V shed 5 bases, J shed 4 bases, and the junction held 9 bases outside the gene matches. CDR3 length equals 15 residues. The germline V gene encodes CDR1 WSHSY and CDR2 SAAADI.

The chain couples TRBV18 to TRBJ1-1; D uncertain. Germline CDR1 and CDR2: KGHSH and LQKENI. V lost 5 bases to trimming and J lost 6 bases, with 10 bases between them. The CDR3 extends over 12 amino acids. Here the CDR3 DNA reads TGTGCCAGCTCATCGGGCGGCCCTGAAGCTTTCTTT. This gives the protein CASSSGGPEAFF. Full variable domain (remainder filled in from reference TRBV18 and TRBJ1-1): NAGVMQNPRHLVRRRGQEARLRCSPMKGHSHVYWYRQLPEEGLKFMVYLQKENIIDESGMPKERFSAEFPKEGPSILRIQQVVRGDSAAYFCASSSGGPEAFFGQGTRLTVV.

V usage is TRBV3-1 (or the pseudogene TRBV3-2) and J usage is TRBJ2-1; 15 bases fit TRBD2. The trim removed 0 bases at V and 4 bases at J, leaving 7 bases unmatched. This CDR3 is built from 19 residues. The germline V gene encodes CDR1 LGHDT and CDR2 YNNKEL (reference sequence). CDR3 region: CASSQDRGLAGGKYNEQFF. The CDR3 DNA reads as TGTGCCAGCAGCCAAGATCGGGGACTAGCGGGGGGCAAATACAATGAGCAGTTCTTC.

The rearrangement links TRBV19 to TRBJ1-4; no reliable D call. In germline, CDR1 is LNHDA, CDR2 SQIVND (reference sequence). The CDR3 consists of 14 residues. The V end lost 3 bases, the J end lost 10 bases, and 15 bases lay between the germline ends. CDR3 coding DNA: TGTGCCAGTAGTATCCTCGGGGAATTGGGAAAACTGTTTTTT. It codes for CASSILGELGKLFF.

This clone was seen once. Here the CDR3 DNA reads TGTGCCATCAGTGAGGGAAAGTGGGTCTCTGGGGCCAACGTCCTGACTTTC. As protein: CAISEGKWVSGANVLTF. V and J are TRBV10-3 and TRBJ2-6; unclear D gene. Trimming pared 2 bases from V and 0 bases from J, leaving 11 bases between. CDR1 is ENHRY and CDR2 is SYGVKD in the germline V gene. This CDR3 has 17 residues.

V gene TRBV6-5 combines with J gene TRBJ1-2; D gene uncertain. The CDR3 contains 12 residues. Per the germline V gene, CDR1 is MNHEY and CDR2 is SVGAGI. Trimming stripped 4 bases from V and 4 bases from J, with 7 bases between. The CDR3 region has the DNA TGTGCCAGCAGTTCTACCCCCTATGGCTACACCTTC. Amino acids: CASSSTPYGYTF.

V is TRBV6-5 and J is TRBJ1-4; no clear D gene. Trimming removed 8 bases at V and 5 bases at J, with 12 bases between. Germline CDR1 is MNHEY and CDR2 is SVGAGI. CDR3 size: 13 residues. CDR3 loop: CASFADRNEKLFF. DNA of the CDR3: TGTGCCAGCTTCGCGGACCGGAATGAAAAACTGTTTTTT.

The chain carries TRBV10-1 and TRBJ2-7; no firm D call. V dropped 4 bases and J dropped 0 bases, with 4 bases sitting between them. Germline V lookup: CDR1 WNHNN, CDR2 SYGVQD (reference sequence). CDR3 size: 12 residues. The CDR3, as DNA: TGCGCCAGCAGTGCCGGCTCCTACGAGCAGTACTTC. This sequence encodes CASSAGSYEQYF.

V and J are TRBV19 and TRBJ2-7; the D call may be TRBD1 or TRBD2 (5 bases each). Germline values: CDR1 LNHDA, CDR2 SQIVND (reference sequence). The CDR3 has 14 residues. V shed 5 bases and J shed 3 bases, with 14 bases lying between them. The CDR3 bases are TGTGCCAGTAGTGACCCGGGACGGATCTACGAGCAGTACTTC. Its translation: CASSDPGRIYEQYF.

The chain joins TRBV19 to TRBJ2-7, with 10 bases aligning to TRBD2. The CDR3 runs 14 residues. J lost 12 bases, V lost 8 bases, and 16 bases had no gene match. Germline V CDR1 and CDR2: LNHDA, SQIVND (reference sequence). The CDR3 nucleotides read TGTGCCAGTGGTTCAGGGACTAGCGAGGGCCCTATGTACTTC. Its translation is CASGSGTSEGPMYF.

The J gene is TRBJ1-1, the V gene TRBV28; the match to TRBD1 covers 7 bases. Germline CDR1 MDHEN, CDR2 SYDVKM. J was trimmed by 1 base and V by 6 bases; bases with no gene match: 8. The CDR3 spans 15 residues. CDR3 sequence: CASRLSGTANTEAFF. The CDR3 region has the DNA TGTGCCAGCAGGCTCTCCGGGACAGCGAACACTGAAGCTTTCTTT.

The rearrangement uses TRBV4-3 and TRBJ1-1, with D possibly matching TRBD1 (6 bases). V was trimmed by 0 bases and J by 10 bases, leaving 21 bases between them. There are 16 residues in the CDR3. CDR1 and CDR2 from the germline V gene are LGHNA and YSLEER. CDR3: CASSQEKGGWVLGAFF. CDR3 DNA sequence: TGCGCCAGCAGCCAAGAAAAAGGGGGTTGGGTCCTGGGAGCTTTCTTT.

The chain uses TRBV6-1 and TRBJ2-7, with a tentative D call TRBD1 (5 bases). Germline-derived CDR1 and CDR2 are MNHNS and SASEGT. With 3 bases removed from V and 3 bases from J, the gap between germline ends came to 9 bases. CDR3 length: 13 amino acids. The CDR3, as DNA: TGTGCCAGCAGTGACAGGGCAAGCTACGAGCAGTACTTC. It encodes CASSDRASYEQYF.